What follows are 8 T cell receptor beta chains derived from one specimen sequenced in a study of PD-1 blockade in classical Hodgkin lymphoma. Time point here: newly diagnosed, previously untreated cHL patient sample. The authors purified CD4+ T cells from thawed PBMCs by magnetic negative selection. Sequenced by immunoSEQ multiplex PCR; TCRdb stores in-frame clones only, minus some. Of more than 15,000 clones in the sample, 92% were seen once. The sequencing sample was made of CD4+ T cells from blood. The receptors derive from a human donor with classical Hodgkin lymphoma.

In this sample, this clone turned up a few times. This chain links TRBV4-1 with TRBJ2-6, with a weak D call TRBD2 (5 bases). This CDR3 spans 16 amino acids. Trimming took off 1 base at V and 0 bases at J, with 7 bases between the two ends. The germline V gene encodes CDR1 MGHRA and CDR2 YSYEKL. The CDR3: CASSQGGSSGANVLTF. The CDR3, as DNA: TGCGCCAGCAGCCAAGGTGGGAGCTCTGGGGCCAACGTCCTGACTTTC.

The V and J genes are TRBV28 and TRBJ2-7, with D tentatively TRBD2 (6 bases). V lost 5 bases, J lost 4 bases, and 6 bases lay in between. This CDR3 spans 11 amino acids. Germline values: CDR1 MDHEN, CDR2 SYDVKM. The CDR3, as DNA: TGTGCCAGCAGTGGGAGGTACGAGCAGTACTTC. It encodes CASSGRYEQYF. The variable domain in full, completed from reference TRBV28 and TRBJ2-7, reads DVKVTQSSRYLVKRTGEKVFLECVQDMDHENMFWYRQDPGLGLRLIYFSYDVKMKEKGDIPEGYSVSREKKERFSLILESASTNQTSMYLCASSGRYEQYFGPGTRLTVT.

CDR3 DNA sequence: TGTGCCAGCAGTTATTTACGGCGGGAGAACGTGGACAATGAGCAGTTCTTC. Its translation: CASSYLRRENVDNEQFF. J is TRBJ2-1 and V is TRBV2; 7 bases agree with TRBD2. Germline loops: CDR1 SNHLY, CDR2 FYNNEI. V shed 5 bases and J 5 bases; nucleotides not matched to a gene: 15. CDR3 length equals 17 residues.

This chain connects TRBV7-8 to TRBJ1-5, with D perhaps TRBD1 (5 bases). The V gene's germline CDR1 is SGHVS and CDR2 FQNEAQ. The CDR3 sequence is 16 residues long. The V gene lost 1 base and the J gene lost 7 bases, with 17 bases spanning the gap. In DNA form, the CDR3 reads TGTGCCAGCAGCTTAGATCTGGGGACCCTAGGGCAGCCCCAGCATTTT. Amino acid sequence: CASSLDLGTLGQPQHF.

This clone turned up a few times. The genes are TRBV11-1 and TRBJ1-1, with D hard to call. CDR1 is SGHAT, CDR2 FQDESV, per germline (reference sequence). V dropped 6 bases and J dropped 0 bases, with 14 bases sitting between them. This CDR3 is 15 amino acids long. The CDR3 reads CASRLRTGMNTEAFF. The CDR3 bases are TGTGCCAGCAGACTCCGGACGGGAATGAACACTGAAGCTTTCTTT. Drawing the rest from reference TRBV11-1 and TRBJ1-1, the complete variable domain is EAEVAQSPRYKITEKSQAVAFWCDPISGHATLYWYRQILGQGPELLVQFQDESVVDDSQLPKDRFSAERLKGVDSTLKIQPAELGDSAMYLCASRLRTGMNTEAFFGQGTRLTVV.

This chain links TRBV5-1 with TRBJ2-1, with D perhaps TRBD1 or TRBD2 (6 bases each). From germline, CDR1 is SGHRS and CDR2 YFSETQ. CDR3 length equals 15 residues. V lost 2 bases, J lost 8 bases, and 17 bases lay in between. The CDR3: CASSLGGPVFHEQFF. CDR3 nucleotide sequence: TGCGCCAGCAGCTTAGGGGGGCCCGTATTTCATGAGCAGTTCTTC. The entire variable domain, with the rest obtained from reference TRBV5-1 and TRBJ2-1, is as follows: KAGVTQTPRYLIKTRGQQVTLSCSPISGHRSVSWYQQTPGQGLQFLFEYFSETQRNKGNFPGRFSGRQFSNSRSEMNVSTLELGDSALYLCASSLGGPVFHEQFFGPGTRLTVL.

The chain uses TRBV7-9 and TRBJ2-5; TRBD1 matches at 11 bases. V lost 5 bases, J lost 6 bases, and 8 bases stayed unmatched. The CDR3 loop spans 15 amino acids. CDR1 and CDR2 from the germline V gene are SEHNR and FQNEAQ (reference sequence). The CDR3 DNA follows: TGTGCCAGCAGCAGCGGGACAGGGGGTTTGAAGACCCAGTACTTC. This translates into CASSSGTGGLKTQYF.

The chain uses TRBV5-6 and TRBJ2-7; 8 positions match TRBD2. Germline loops: CDR1 SGHDT, CDR2 YYEEEE. The CDR3 loop spans 14 amino acids. Germline trimming cut 4 bases from V and 3 bases from J; bases unmatched to any gene: 6. The CDR3 DNA follows: TGTGCCAGCAGCCCGGGGGGGAGGCACTACGAGCAGTACTTC. Protein: CASSPGGRHYEQYF. The whole variable domain, remainder taken from reference TRBV5-6 and TRBJ2-7, is DAGVTQSPTHLIKTRGQQVTLRCSPKSGHDTVSWYQQALGQGPQFIFQYYEEEERQRGNFPDRFSGHQFPNYSSELNVNALLLGDSALYLCASSPGGRHYEQYFGPGTRLTVT.